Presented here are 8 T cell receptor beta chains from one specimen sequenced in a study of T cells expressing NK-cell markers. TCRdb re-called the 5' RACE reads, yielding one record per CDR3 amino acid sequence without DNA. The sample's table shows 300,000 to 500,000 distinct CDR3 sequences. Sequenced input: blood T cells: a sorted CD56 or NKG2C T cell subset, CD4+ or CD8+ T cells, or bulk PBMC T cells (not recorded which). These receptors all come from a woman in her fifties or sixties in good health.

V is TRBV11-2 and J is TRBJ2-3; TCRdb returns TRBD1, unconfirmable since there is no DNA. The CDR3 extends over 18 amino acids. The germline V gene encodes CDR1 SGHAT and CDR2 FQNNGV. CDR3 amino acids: CASSFPGSNFVGGDTQYF.

CDR3 sequence: CASQLATNEKLFF. The chain carries TRBV5-5 and TRBJ1-4. Looked up from germline, CDR1 is SGHKS and CDR2 is YYEKEE (reference sequence). The CDR3 has 13 amino acids.

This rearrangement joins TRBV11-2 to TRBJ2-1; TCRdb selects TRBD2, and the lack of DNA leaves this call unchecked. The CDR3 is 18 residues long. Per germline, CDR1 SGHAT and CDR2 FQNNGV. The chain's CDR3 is CASSQYLAGDTFYNEQFF.

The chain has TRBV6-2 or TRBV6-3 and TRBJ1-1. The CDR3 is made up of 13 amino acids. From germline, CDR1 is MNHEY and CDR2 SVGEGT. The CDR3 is CASSYRMNTEAFF.

This CDR3 is CATSVSLEETQYF. The chain recombines TRBV24-1 with TRBJ2-5; TCRdb selects TRBD1, and the lack of DNA leaves this call unchecked. The CDR3 length is 13 residues. In germline, CDR1 is KGHDR, CDR2 SFDVKD.

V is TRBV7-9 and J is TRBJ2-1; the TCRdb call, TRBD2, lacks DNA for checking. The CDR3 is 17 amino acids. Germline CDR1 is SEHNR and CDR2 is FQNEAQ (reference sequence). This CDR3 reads CASSLVGRELSYNEQFF. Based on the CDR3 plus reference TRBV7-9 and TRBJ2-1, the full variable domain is DTGVSQNPRHKITKRGQNVTFRCDPISEHNRLYWYRQTLGQGPEFLTYFQNEAQLEKSRLLSDRFSAERPKGSFSTLEIQRTEQGDSAMYLCASSLVGRELSYNEQFFGPGTRLTVL.

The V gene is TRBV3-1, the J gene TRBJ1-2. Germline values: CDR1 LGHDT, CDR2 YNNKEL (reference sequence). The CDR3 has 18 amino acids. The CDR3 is CASSQDPLGASAVYGYTF.

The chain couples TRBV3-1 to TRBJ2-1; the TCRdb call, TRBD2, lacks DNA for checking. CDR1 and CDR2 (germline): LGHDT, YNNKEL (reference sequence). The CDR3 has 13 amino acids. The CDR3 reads CASSQGTDNEQFF.